This TCR beta chain appears in the sequencing data of a study of T cells expressing NK-cell markers. Study-level information: The TCR beta repertoires originated in sorted CD3+CD56+NKG2C+, CD3+CD56+NKG2C- and CD3+CD56-NKG2C+ T cells.

Germline loops: CDR1 MNHEY, CDR2 SVGAGI. The CDR3 totals 11 residues. TCRdb re-called the 5' RACE reads, yielding one record per CDR3 amino acid sequence without DNA. Seen in this sample are 450,000 to 600,000 distinct CDR3 sequences; the ten most common clones hold approximately 3.5%. The TCR sequence derives from a man between 18 and 29 years old in good health. V is TRBV6-5 and J is TRBJ1-1; TCRdb returns TRBD1, unconfirmable since there is no DNA. Specimen: blood T cells: a sorted CD56 or NKG2C T cell subset, CD4+ or CD8+ T cells, or bulk PBMC T cells (not recorded which). CDR3 loop: CASRLDRIAFF.